This T cell receptor beta chain stems from a study of OX40 agonist ivuxolimab in advanced cancers. Study overall: An anti-OX40 (CD134) antibody with agonistic activity, ivuxolimab, was administered to patients. Averaging roughly 60 years in age, with a range of about 23 to 79, the cohort was about 86% male.

Germline CDR1 and CDR2: SGHRS and YFSETQ. The CDR3 runs to 13 residues. With V trimmed by 8 bases and J by 3 bases, 3 bases remained unmatched. The assay was immunoSEQ multiplex PCR, and TCRdb's table has in-frame clones only and misses some. This table has under 85,000 clones, just over 85% appearing once. Autoimmune disease history or systemic immunosuppression led to patients being barred. This TCR derives from an adult with an advanced solid tumor such as melanoma, head and neck, liver or kidney cancer. The gene calls are TRBV5-1 and TRBJ2-4; 9 bases align to TRBD2. This specimen was CD4+ or CD8+ T cells sorted from blood, taken in a trial of the OX40 agonist ivuxolimab. CDR3 sequence: CASRLADKNIQYF. The CDR3 region has the DNA TGCGCCAGTAGACTAGCGGACAAAAACATTCAGTACTTC.